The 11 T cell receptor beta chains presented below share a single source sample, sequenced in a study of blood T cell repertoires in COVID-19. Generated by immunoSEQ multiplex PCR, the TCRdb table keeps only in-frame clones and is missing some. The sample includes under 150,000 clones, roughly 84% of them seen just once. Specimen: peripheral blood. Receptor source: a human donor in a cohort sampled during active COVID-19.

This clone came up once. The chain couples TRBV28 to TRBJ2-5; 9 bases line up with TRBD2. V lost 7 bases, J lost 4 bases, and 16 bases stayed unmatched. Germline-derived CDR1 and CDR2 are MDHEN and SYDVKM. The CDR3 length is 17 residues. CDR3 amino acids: CASTSGVAGVGAETQYF. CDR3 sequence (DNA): TGTGCCAGCACCTCCGGGGTAGCGGGGGTAGGGGCAGAGACCCAGTACTTC.

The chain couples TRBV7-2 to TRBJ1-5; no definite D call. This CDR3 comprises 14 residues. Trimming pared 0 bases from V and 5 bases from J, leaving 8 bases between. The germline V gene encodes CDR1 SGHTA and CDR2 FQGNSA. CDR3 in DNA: TGTGCCAGCAGCTTAGCTTGGGCAGATCAGCCCCAGCATTTT. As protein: CASSLAWADQPQHF.

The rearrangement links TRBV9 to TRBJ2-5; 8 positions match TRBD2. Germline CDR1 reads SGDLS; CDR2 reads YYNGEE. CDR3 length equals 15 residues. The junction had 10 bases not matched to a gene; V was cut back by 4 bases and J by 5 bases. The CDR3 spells CASSPTGGGGETQYF. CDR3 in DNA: TGTGCCAGCAGCCCCACCGGGGGGGGAGGGGAGACCCAGTACTTC.

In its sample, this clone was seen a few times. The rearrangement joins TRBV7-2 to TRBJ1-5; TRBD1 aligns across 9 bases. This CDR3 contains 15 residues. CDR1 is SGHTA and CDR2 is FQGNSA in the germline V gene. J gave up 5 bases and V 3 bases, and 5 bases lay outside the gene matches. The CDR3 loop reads CASSFSGQGDQPQHF. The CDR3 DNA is TGTGCCAGCAGCTTCTCGGGACAGGGAGATCAGCCCCAGCATTTT.

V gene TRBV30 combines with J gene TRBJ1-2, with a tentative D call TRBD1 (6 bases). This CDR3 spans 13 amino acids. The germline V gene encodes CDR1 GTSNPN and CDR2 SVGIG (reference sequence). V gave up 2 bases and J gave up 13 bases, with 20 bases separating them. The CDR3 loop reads CAWSHGEGHTLTF. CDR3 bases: TGTGCCTGGAGTCACGGGGAGGGACATACGCTCACCTTC.

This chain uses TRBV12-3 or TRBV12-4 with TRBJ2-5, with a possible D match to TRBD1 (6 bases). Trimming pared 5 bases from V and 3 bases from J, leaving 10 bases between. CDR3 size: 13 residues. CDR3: CASSQGGKETQYF. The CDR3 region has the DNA TGTGCCAGCAGTCAAGGGGGTAAAGAGACCCAGTACTTC.

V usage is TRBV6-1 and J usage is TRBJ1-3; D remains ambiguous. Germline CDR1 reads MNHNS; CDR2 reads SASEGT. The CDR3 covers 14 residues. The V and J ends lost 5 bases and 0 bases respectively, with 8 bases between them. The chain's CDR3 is CASSYGSSGNTIYF. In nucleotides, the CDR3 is TGTGCCAGCAGTTATGGCAGCTCTGGAAACACCATATATTTT.

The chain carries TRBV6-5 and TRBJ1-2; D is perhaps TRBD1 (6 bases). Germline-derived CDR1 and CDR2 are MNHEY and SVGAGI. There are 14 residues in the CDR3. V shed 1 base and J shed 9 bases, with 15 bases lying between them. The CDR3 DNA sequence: TGTGCCAGCAGTTACTTACAGGGACCCACAAGCTACACCTTC. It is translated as CASSYLQGPTSYTF.

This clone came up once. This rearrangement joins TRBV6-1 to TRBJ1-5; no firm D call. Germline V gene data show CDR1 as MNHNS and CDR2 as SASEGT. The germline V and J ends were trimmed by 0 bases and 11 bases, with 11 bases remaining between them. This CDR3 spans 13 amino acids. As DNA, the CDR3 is TGTGCCAGCAGTGAAGCACAGACGGGGTCCCAGCATTTT. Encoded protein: CASSEAQTGSQHF.

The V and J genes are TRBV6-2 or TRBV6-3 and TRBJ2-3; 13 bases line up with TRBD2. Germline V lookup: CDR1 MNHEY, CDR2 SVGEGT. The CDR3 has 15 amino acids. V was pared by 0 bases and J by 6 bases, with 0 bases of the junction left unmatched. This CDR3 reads CASSYSTSGGDTQYF. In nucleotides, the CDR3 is TGTGCCAGCAGTTACTCGACTAGCGGGGGGGATACGCAGTATTTT.

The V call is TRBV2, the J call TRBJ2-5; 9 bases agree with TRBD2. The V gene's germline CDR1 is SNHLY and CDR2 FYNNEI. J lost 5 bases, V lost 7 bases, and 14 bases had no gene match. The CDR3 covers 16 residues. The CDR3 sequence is CASTAGGGGARETQYF. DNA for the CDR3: TGTGCCAGCACCGCCGGGGGCGGGGGGGCCAGGGAGACCCAGTACTTC.